The 15 T cell receptor beta chains below come from one sample, sequenced in a study of T cell responses to AZD1222 COVID-19 vaccine (dated by TCRdb to the early 2020s). The time point label of this sample denotes: about 28 days (+/-7) after the second vaccine dose. Libraries were made using the immunoSEQ multiplex PCR assay. TCRdb limited this immuneACCESS table to in-frame rearrangements with V and J called. A share of clones is missing; checked studies link under half to unresolved V genes, and the rest is unexplained. Counted in this sample were about 160,000 clones; 88% of them appeared once. The biggest ten clones account for 4% to 4.5% of the sample. The starting material was peripheral blood, obtained 28 days after the second AZD1222 dose. The receptors derive from an adult who received the AZD1222 COVID-19 vaccine.

CDR3 nucleotides: TGTGCCAGCAAACGGACGGGGGGACTGAATGAGCAGTTCTTC. Translating it yields CASKRTGGLNEQFF. The chain employs TRBV2 and TRBJ2-1; 7 bases are a match to TRBD2. There are 14 residues in the CDR3. The germline V gene encodes CDR1 SNHLY and CDR2 FYNNEI. Losses at the gene ends were 7 bases for V and 7 bases for J; bases not matched to a gene: 10.

The chain has TRBV18 and TRBJ2-3, with 8 bases lining up with TRBD2. The CDR3 covers 16 residues. The junction had 9 bases not matched to a gene; V was cut back by 2 bases and J by 5 bases. Germline CDR1 and CDR2: KGHSH and LQKENI. The CDR3 spells CASSPFHGGAKDTQYF. CDR3 DNA sequence: TGTGCCAGCTCACCATTTCACGGGGGGGCTAAAGATACGCAGTATTTT.

The V gene is TRBV6-6, the J gene TRBJ2-4, with D perhaps TRBD1 (5 bases). The germline V gene has CDR1 MNHNY and CDR2 SVGAGI (reference sequence). V was shortened by 6 bases and J by 0 bases, with 12 bases between the two germline ends. This CDR3 spans 15 amino acids. The CDR3 DNA sequence: TGTGCCAGCAGCCTCACAGGCTTAGCCAAAAACATTCAGTACTTC. This codes for CASSLTGLAKNIQYF.

The sample holds one count of this clone. This chain joins TRBV9 and TRBJ1-2; D ambiguous. The CDR3 covers 15 residues. Germline CDR1 and CDR2: SGDLS and YYNGEE. V lost 0 bases to trimming and J lost 7 bases, with 16 bases between them. The CDR3 sequence: CASSVAPGEAVGYTF. The CDR3 coding sequence is TGTGCCAGCAGCGTAGCCCCTGGCGAGGCAGTTGGCTACACCTTC.

The gene calls are TRBV9 and TRBJ2-7; D could derive from TRBD1 or TRBD2 (5 bases each). This CDR3 is 14 amino acids long. Trimming pared 6 bases from V and 0 bases from J, leaving 13 bases between. CDR1 and CDR2 from the germline V gene are SGDLS and YYNGEE. The CDR3 sequence is CASTPGDHSYEQYF. Here the CDR3 DNA reads TGTGCCAGCACCCCCGGGGACCACTCCTACGAGCAGTACTTC.

This clone has a handful of counts. This rearrangement joins TRBV2 to TRBJ1-2; D is uncertain. The CDR3 has 12 residues. The germline V gene has CDR1 SNHLY and CDR2 FYNNEI. Trimming pared 4 bases from V and 10 bases from J, leaving 13 bases between. The CDR3 DNA follows: TGTGCCAGCAGTGCCGCAGAAAGTGACTACACCTTC. It specifies CASSAAESDYTF. Filled out from reference TRBV2 and TRBJ1-2, the complete variable domain reads EPEVTQTPSHQVTQMGQEVILRCVPISNHLYFYWYRQILGQKVEFLVSFYNNEISEKSEIFDDQFSVERPDGSNFTLKIRSTKLEDSAMYFCASSAAESDYTFGSGTRLTVV.

This chain uses TRBV11-3 with TRBJ2-1; TRBD1 is a possible D gene (6 bases). V gave up 7 bases and J gave up 10 bases, with 14 bases separating them. Germline CDR1 is SGHNT and CDR2 is YENEEA. The CDR3 covers 12 residues. The CDR3 is CASTTGSGEQFF. Written as DNA, the CDR3 is TGTGCCAGCACCACAGGGTCAGGGGAGCAGTTCTTC.

The chain joins TRBV30 to TRBJ1-1, with D possibly matching TRBD1 (5 bases). This CDR3 has 15 residues. Germline CDR1 is GTSNPN and CDR2 is SVGIG (reference sequence). The ends were cut back, 1 base at V and 1 base at J, with 13 bases in the middle. Written as DNA, the CDR3 is TGTGCCTGGAGTGCCCTAGGGGTTCCGAACACTGAAGCTTTCTTT. Protein: CAWSALGVPNTEAFF.

V gene TRBV18 combines with J gene TRBJ1-1; maybe TRBD1 (6 bases). The V gene's germline CDR1 is KGHSH and CDR2 LQKENI. With 6 bases removed from V and 3 bases from J, the gap between germline ends came to 14 bases. The CDR3 contains 14 residues. As DNA, the CDR3 is TGTGCCAGCTCCCAGAACAGGGTATACACTGAAGCTTTCTTT. Its protein is CASSQNRVYTEAFF.

The rearrangement uses TRBV7-9 and TRBJ2-7, with 7 bases that match TRBD1. J was trimmed by 4 bases and V by 5 bases; bases with no gene match: 8. CDR1 and CDR2 (germline): SEHNR, FQNEAQ (reference sequence). CDR3 size: 14 residues. CDR3 sequence reads: CASSRDRVSYEQYF. CDR3 DNA: TGTGCCAGCAGCCGCGACAGGGTGTCATACGAGCAGTACTTC.

This clone occurred once. The chain employs TRBV15 and TRBJ1-3; D not certain. V dropped 5 bases and J dropped 0 bases, with 5 bases sitting between them. Germline lookup yields CDR1 LNHNV and CDR2 YYDKDF (reference sequence). The CDR3 covers 13 residues. CDR3 loop: CATSEFSGNTIYF. The CDR3 DNA follows: TGTGCCACCAGCGAATTCTCTGGAAACACCATATATTTT.

V and J are TRBV6-6 and TRBJ1-1, with D possibly matching TRBD1 (5 bases). Trimming pared 5 bases from V and 5 bases from J, leaving 12 bases between. Germline V gene lookup returns CDR1 MNHNY and CDR2 SVGAGI (reference sequence). The CDR3 has 13 residues. Written as DNA, the CDR3 is TGTGCCAGCAGTCTGACAGCACAAACTGAAGCTTTCTTT. Translated, it gives CASSLTAQTEAFF.

The rearrangement uses TRBV19 and TRBJ2-2; D may be TRBD2 (5 bases). The germline CDR1 and CDR2 sequences are LNHDA and SQIVND (reference sequence). V lost 3 bases and J 7 bases, leaving 9 bases between the germline ends. The CDR3 is made up of 13 amino acids. DNA of the CDR3: TGTGCCAGTAGTATTTCCGGGGACGGGGAGCTGTTTTTT. It encodes CASSISGDGELFF.

The genes are TRBV30 and TRBJ1-4; the D is unclear. V gave up 6 bases and J gave up 1 base, with 15 bases separating them. The germline V gene has CDR1 GTSNPN and CDR2 SVGIG (reference sequence). The CDR3 loop spans 15 amino acids. The CDR3 spells CACAEISVTNEKLFF. CDR3 nucleotide sequence: TGTGCCTGCGCAGAGATTAGCGTAACTAATGAAAAACTGTTTTTT. The full variable domain, its missing parts supplied by reference TRBV30 and TRBJ1-4, is SQTIHQWPATLVQPVGSPLSLECTVEGTSNPNLYWYRQAAGRGLQLLFYSVGIGQISSEVPQNLSASRPQDRQFILSSKKLLLSDSGFYLCACAEISVTNEKLFFGSGTQLSVL.

The chain couples TRBV5-4 to TRBJ1-4; 7 nucleotides align to TRBD1. J lost 5 bases, V lost 3 bases, and 4 bases had no gene match. The germline V gene encodes CDR1 SGHNT and CDR2 YYREEE (reference sequence). CDR3 length: 14 residues. The CDR3 sequence: CASSSGQQNEKLFF. In nucleotides, the CDR3 is TGTGCCAGCAGCTCGGGACAGCAGAATGAAAAACTGTTTTTT.